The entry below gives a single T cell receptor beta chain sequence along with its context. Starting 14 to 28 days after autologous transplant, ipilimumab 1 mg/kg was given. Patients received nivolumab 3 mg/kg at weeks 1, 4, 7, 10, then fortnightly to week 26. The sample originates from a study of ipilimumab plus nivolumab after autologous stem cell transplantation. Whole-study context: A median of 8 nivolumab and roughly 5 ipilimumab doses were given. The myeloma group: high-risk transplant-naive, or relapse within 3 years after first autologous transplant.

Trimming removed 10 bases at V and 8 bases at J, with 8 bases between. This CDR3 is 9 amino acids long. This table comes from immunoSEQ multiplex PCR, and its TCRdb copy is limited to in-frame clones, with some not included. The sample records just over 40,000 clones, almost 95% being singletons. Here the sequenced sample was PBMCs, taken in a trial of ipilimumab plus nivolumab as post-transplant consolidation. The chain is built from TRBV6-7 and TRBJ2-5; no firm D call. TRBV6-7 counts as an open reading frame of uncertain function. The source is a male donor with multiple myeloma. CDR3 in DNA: TGTGCCACCCCCCCCACCCAGTACTTC. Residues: CATPPTQYF.